The rows below give T cell receptor beta chains drawn from one sample of a study of blood T cell repertoires in COVID-19. Only in-frame clones appear in the TCRdb table, and some are missing; sequencing was by immunoSEQ multiplex PCR. The table includes about 100,000 clones, 85% to 95% detected once. Material for sequencing was peripheral blood. Receptors were obtained from a man aged 50 to 59 with active COVID-19. Both conserved end residues are part of each CDR3. A D gene is named only where the DNA matches it firmly. Not all rows give a size; the values are once, few, many and, for expanded clones, a class.

clone size: -
V gene: TRBV3-1/TRBV3-2
J gene: TRBJ2-7
D gene: TRBD2
CDR3 DNA: TGTGCCAGCAGCCAAGTACTAGCGGGGGAGCAGTACTTC
CDR3 protein: CASSQVLAGEQYF

clone size: -
V gene: TRBV19
J gene: TRBJ1-1
D gene: TRBD1
CDR3 DNA: TGTGCCAGTAGTACCACAGGGGTAATGAACACTGAAGCTTTCTTT
CDR3 protein: CASSTTGVMNTEAFF

clone size: -
V gene: TRBV6-1
J gene: TRBJ1-2
D gene: -
CDR3 DNA: TGTGCCAGCAGTGAAGGCGCACCATATGGCTACACCTTC
CDR3 protein: CASSEGAPYGYTF

clone size: -
V gene: TRBV9
J gene: TRBJ1-2
D gene: -
CDR3 DNA: TGTGCCAGCAGCGTAGGTTTTGAGGGCGGCTACACCTTC
CDR3 protein: CASSVGFEGGYTF

clone size: -
V gene: TRBV11-2
J gene: TRBJ2-7
D gene: TRBD1
CDR3 DNA: TGTGCCAGCAGCTCCCGGACAGGGGTGCCCTACGAGCAGTACTTC
CDR3 protein: CASSSRTGVPYEQYF

clone size: -
V gene: TRBV2
J gene: TRBJ1-6
D gene: TRBD1
CDR3 DNA: TGTGCCAGCAGGGACAGGGGTAATTGGAGGTCCTATAATTCACCCCTCCACTTT
CDR3 protein: CASRDRGNWRSYNSPLHF

clone size: -
V gene: TRBV3-1/TRBV3-2
J gene: TRBJ2-2
D gene: -
CDR3 DNA: TGTGCCAGCAGCCAAGAGCCAGGGGCCGGGGAGCTGTTTTTT
CDR3 protein: CASSQEPGAGELFF

clone size: once
V gene: TRBV19
J gene: TRBJ1-3
D gene: -
CDR3 DNA: TGTGCCAGTAGAGAGACAGGTGACTCTGGAAACACCATATATTTT
CDR3 protein: CASRETGDSGNTIYF

clone size: -
V gene: TRBV28
J gene: TRBJ1-2
D gene: TRBD1
CDR3 DNA: TGTGCCAGCAGACGAATCGGGACAGCCAGAGCTAACTATGGCTACACCTTC
CDR3 protein: CASRRIGTARANYGYTF

clone size: -
V gene: TRBV5-1
J gene: TRBJ2-1
D gene: TRBD2
CDR3 DNA: TGCGCCAGCAGAACCGGGACTAGCGACAACAATGAGCAGTTCTTC
CDR3 protein: CASRTGTSDNNEQFF

clone size: -
V gene: TRBV7-2
J gene: TRBJ1-2
D gene: -
CDR3 DNA: TGTGCCAGCAGCTCGTGGAGAGATCCTGGCTATGGCTACACCTTC
CDR3 protein: CASSSWRDPGYGYTF

clone size: -
V gene: TRBV12-3/TRBV12-4
J gene: TRBJ2-1
D gene: TRBD2
CDR3 DNA: TGTGCCAGCAGCCGTACTAGCGGGGAGCAGTTCTTC
CDR3 protein: CASSRTSGEQFF

clone size: -
V gene: TRBV19
J gene: TRBJ2-3
D gene: -
CDR3 DNA: TGTGCCGGAAGGACAGAACCAGAAGATACGCAGTATTTT
CDR3 protein: CAGRTEPEDTQYF

clone size: -
V gene: TRBV27
J gene: TRBJ1-6
D gene: TRBD1
CDR3 DNA: TGTGCCAGCAGTTTATACAGGGGGACGGGGAATTCACCCCTCCACTTT
CDR3 protein: CASSLYRGTGNSPLHF

clone size: -
V gene: TRBV6-5
J gene: TRBJ2-2
D gene: TRBD2
CDR3 DNA: TGTGCCAGCAGCCGACTAGCGGGAGTTCCCGGGGAGCTGTTTTTT
CDR3 protein: CASSRLAGVPGELFF

clone size: once
V gene: TRBV5-1
J gene: TRBJ2-1
D gene: -
CDR3 DNA: TGCGCCAGCAGCGGACTAGTAGGGGGAAATGAGCAGTTCTTC
CDR3 protein: CASSGLVGGNEQFF

clone size: few
V gene: TRBV2
J gene: TRBJ1-2
D gene: -
CDR3 DNA: TGTGCCAGCAGGCCCGCAGGGCTTGGCTATGGCTACACCTTC
CDR3 protein: CASRPAGLGYGYTF

clone size: -
V gene: TRBV27
J gene: TRBJ2-4
D gene: -
CDR3 DNA: TGTGCCAGCAGGACCCCAGACAGATTACTAAACATTCAGTACTTC
CDR3 protein: CASRTPDRLLNIQYF

clone size: -
V gene: TRBV27
J gene: TRBJ2-1
D gene: -
CDR3 DNA: TGTGCCAGCAGTCCACCAAGACAGGGAGGTCTTATGTCCTACAATGAGCAGTTCTTC
CDR3 protein: CASSPPRQGGLMSYNEQFF

clone size: -
V gene: TRBV19
J gene: TRBJ2-3
D gene: TRBD2
CDR3 DNA: TGTGCCAGTAGTATCCCTCCCGCTGCGGGGGGGGCAGATACGCAGTATTTT
CDR3 protein: CASSIPPAAGGADTQYF

clone size: few
V gene: TRBV4-1
J gene: TRBJ1-6
D gene: TRBD1
CDR3 DNA: TGCGCCAGCAGCCAAGAGGGGACAGGGCCCTCACCCCTCCACTTT
CDR3 protein: CASSQEGTGPSPLHF

clone size: -
V gene: TRBV28
J gene: TRBJ1-2
D gene: TRBD1
CDR3 DNA: TGTGCCAGCAGTCCCCAAGGGACAGGGGCCACTAAGAGCTACACCTTC
CDR3 protein: CASSPQGTGATKSYTF

clone size: -
V gene: TRBV10-3
J gene: TRBJ2-1
D gene: TRBD2
CDR3 DNA: TGTGCCATCGCGGCTAGCGGGAGGGCCGATGAGCAGTTCTTC
CDR3 protein: CAIAASGRADEQFF

clone size: -
V gene: TRBV28
J gene: TRBJ1-4
D gene: -
CDR3 DNA: TGTGCCAGCAGTTTCGGTGCAACTAATGAAAAACTGTTTTTT
CDR3 protein: CASSFGATNEKLFF

clone size: -
V gene: TRBV5-4
J gene: TRBJ1-3
D gene: TRBD1
CDR3 DNA: TGTGCCAGCAGGGATGCCGGGACAGGGGTAAACACCATATATTTT
CDR3 protein: CASRDAGTGVNTIYF

clone size: few
V gene: TRBV6-5
J gene: TRBJ1-3
D gene: -
CDR3 DNA: TGTGCCAGCAGTTACGGTTTGGCCTCTGGAAACACCATATATTTT
CDR3 protein: CASSYGLASGNTIYF

clone size: -
V gene: TRBV5-8
J gene: TRBJ2-7
D gene: -
CDR3 DNA: TGTGCCAGCAGCTTGGGTCCTCTCTACGAGCAGTACTTC
CDR3 protein: CASSLGPLYEQYF

clone size: -
V gene: TRBV19
J gene: TRBJ2-2
D gene: TRBD2
CDR3 DNA: TGTGCCAGTAGTAAACTAGCGGGACAAAGTACCGGGGAGCTGTTTTTT
CDR3 protein: CASSKLAGQSTGELFF

clone size: -
V gene: TRBV28
J gene: TRBJ1-5
D gene: -
CDR3 DNA: TGTGCCAGCAGCCTAGGAAGAGGGTTCAGGCAGCCCCAGCATTTT
CDR3 protein: CASSLGRGFRQPQHF

clone size: -
V gene: TRBV7-7
J gene: TRBJ2-5
D gene: -
CDR3 DNA: TGTGCTAGCAGCCTCGACAGAGAAGAGACCCAGTACTTC
CDR3 protein: CASSLDREETQYF

clone size: -
V gene: TRBV5-1
J gene: TRBJ1-4
D gene: -
CDR3 DNA: TGCGCCAGCAGTCGCATCTCCCCGAGCGATGAAAAACTGTTTTTT
CDR3 protein: CASSRISPSDEKLFF

clone size: -
V gene: TRBV28
J gene: TRBJ2-5
D gene: TRBD2
CDR3 DNA: TGTGCCAGCAGTGGCCGAGCGGGAGTCCCCCAAGAGACCCAGTACTTC
CDR3 protein: CASSGRAGVPQETQYF

clone size: -
V gene: TRBV28
J gene: TRBJ1-1
D gene: -
CDR3 DNA: TGTGCCAGCAGTTTTGGGAGGGTTGCTGAAGCTTTCTTT
CDR3 protein: CASSFGRVAEAFF

clone size: -
V gene: TRBV6-1
J gene: TRBJ2-7
D gene: TRBD2
CDR3 DNA: TGTGCCAGCAGTGCCCTGACTAGCGGGAGGGCCTACGAGCAGTACTTC
CDR3 protein: CASSALTSGRAYEQYF

clone size: once
V gene: TRBV10-3
J gene: TRBJ2-7
D gene: TRBD1
CDR3 DNA: TGTGCCATCAGTGATTCTGGACAGGGGCGACGGGAGCAGTACTTC
CDR3 protein: CAISDSGQGRREQYF

clone size: -
V gene: TRBV9
J gene: TRBJ2-2
D gene: TRBD1
CDR3 DNA: TGTGCCAGCAGCGTAGGGCGGACAGGGAACACCGGGGAGCTGTTTTTT
CDR3 protein: CASSVGRTGNTGELFF